A selection of T cell receptor beta chains follows, all from one sample in a study of blood T cell repertoires in COVID-19. The assay was immunoSEQ multiplex PCR, and TCRdb's table has in-frame clones only and misses some. The sample records approximately 300,000 clones, roughly 90% being singletons. The specimen was peripheral blood. These receptors all come from a woman between 50 and 59 years old with active or convalescent COVID-19. Each CDR3 is given with its conserved first and last residue. D genes are given only for firm matches. The size field is filled for only some rows; it gives once, few, many or a size class.

v_call	j_call	clone_size	d_call	cdr3_aa	cdr3_nt
TRBV3-1/TRBV3-2	TRBJ1-6	-	TRBD1	CASSRTPTGAANSPLHF	TGTGCCAGCAGCCGAACCCCAACAGGGGCGGCTAATTCACCCCTCCACTTT
TRBV5-1	TRBJ2-5	-	TRBD2	CASSLASGGGLETQYF	TGCGCCAGCAGCTTGGCCTCCGGGGGGGGGCTGGAGACCCAGTACTTC
TRBV11-3	TRBJ2-1	-	-	CASSLGGDWNEQFF	TGTGCCAGCAGCTTAGGCGGGGATTGGAATGAGCAGTTCTTC
TRBV19	TRBJ2-1	-	-	CASSIVQGNEQFF	TGTGCCAGTAGTATAGTACAGGGAAATGAGCAGTTCTTC
TRBV7-9	TRBJ2-7	-	-	CASSWASDRTNYEQYF	TGTGCCAGCAGCTGGGCGTCTGACAGAACAAACTACGAGCAGTACTTC
TRBV19	TRBJ1-5	-	-	CASSNTGSNQPQHF	TGTGCCAGTAGTAATACAGGCAGCAATCAGCCCCAGCATTTT
TRBV30	TRBJ1-6	-	TRBD1	CAWTMGQSNSPLHF	TGTGCCTGGACCATGGGACAGAGTAATTCACCCCTCCACTTT
TRBV6-2/TRBV6-3	TRBJ2-5	-	TRBD2	CASSYSKRGAWETQYF	TGTGCCAGCAGTTACTCAAAGCGGGGGGCCTGGGAGACCCAGTACTTC
TRBV5-1	TRBJ1-3	-	-	CASRPSGVLGNTIYF	TGCGCCAGCAGGCCCTCGGGGGTACTAGGAAACACCATATATTTT
TRBV24-1	TRBJ2-3	-	TRBD1	CATSDSGTVGTDTQYF	TGTGCCACCAGTGATTCCGGGACAGTTGGCACAGATACGCAGTATTTT
TRBV30	TRBJ2-3	-	TRBD2	CAWTLGLAGNTDTQYF	TGTGCCTGGACCCTCGGACTAGCGGGAAACACAGATACGCAGTATTTT
TRBV7-2	TRBJ1-5	-	-	CASSLRGRVDQPQHF	TGTGCCAGCAGCTTAAGGGGCAGGGTCGATCAGCCCCAGCATTTT
TRBV5-1	TRBJ1-3	-	-	CASSLAQGQLTSGNTIYF	TGCGCCAGCAGCTTGGCCCAGGGGCAGCTGACCTCTGGAAACACCATATATTTT
TRBV9	TRBJ2-3	-	TRBD2	CASSVSLAGGQLEDTDTQYF	TGTGCCAGCAGCGTAAGTCTAGCGGGGGGGCAGCTTGAAGACACAGATACGCAGTATTTT
TRBV5-8	TRBJ2-2	once	TRBD2	CASSLKPGGMPGELFF	TGTGCCAGCAGCCTGAAGCCGGGGGGAATGCCCGGGGAGCTGTTTTTT
TRBV19	TRBJ1-2	once	TRBD1	CASTRGAHYGYTF	TGTGCCAGTACCAGGGGGGCCCACTATGGCTACACCTTC
TRBV6-4	TRBJ2-1	-	TRBD2	CASSALAGNEQFF	TGTGCCAGCAGTGCACTAGCGGGCAATGAGCAGTTCTTC